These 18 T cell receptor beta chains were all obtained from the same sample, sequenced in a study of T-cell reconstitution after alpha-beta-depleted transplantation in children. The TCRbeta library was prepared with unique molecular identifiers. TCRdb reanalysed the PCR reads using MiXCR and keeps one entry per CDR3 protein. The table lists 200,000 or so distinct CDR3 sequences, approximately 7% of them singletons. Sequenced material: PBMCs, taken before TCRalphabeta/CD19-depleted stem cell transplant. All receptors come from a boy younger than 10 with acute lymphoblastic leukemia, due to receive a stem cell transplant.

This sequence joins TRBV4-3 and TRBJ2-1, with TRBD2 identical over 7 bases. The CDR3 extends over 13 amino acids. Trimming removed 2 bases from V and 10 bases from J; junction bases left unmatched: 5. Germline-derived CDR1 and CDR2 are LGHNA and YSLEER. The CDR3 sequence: CASSQQISGEQFF. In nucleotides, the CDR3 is TGCGCCAGCAGCCAACAAATTAGCGGGGAGCAGTTCTTC.

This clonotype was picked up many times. This chain's CDR3 is CASSFQSSTDTQYF. In DNA, the CDR3 is TGTGCCAGCAGCTTTCAAAGTAGCACAGATACGCAGTATTTT. The chain carries TRBV7-8 and TRBJ2-3, with D hard to call. The V gene lost 3 bases and the J gene lost 0 bases, with 7 bases spanning the gap. Germline lookup yields CDR1 SGHVS and CDR2 FQNEAQ. The CDR3 length is 14 residues.

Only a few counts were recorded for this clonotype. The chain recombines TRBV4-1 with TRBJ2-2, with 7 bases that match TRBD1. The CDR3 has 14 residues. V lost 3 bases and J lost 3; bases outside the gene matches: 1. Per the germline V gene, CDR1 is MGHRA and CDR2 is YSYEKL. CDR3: CASSQTGHTGELFF. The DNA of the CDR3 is TGCGCCAGCAGCCAGACAGGGCACACCGGGGAGCTGTTTTTT.

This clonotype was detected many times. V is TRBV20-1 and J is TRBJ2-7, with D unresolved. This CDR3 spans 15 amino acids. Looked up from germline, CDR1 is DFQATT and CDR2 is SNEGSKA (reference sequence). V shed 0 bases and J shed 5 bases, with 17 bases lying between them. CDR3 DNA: TGCAGTGCTAGAGATTACGACGGAATTCGGAACGAGCAGTACTTC. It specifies CSARDYDGIRNEQYF.

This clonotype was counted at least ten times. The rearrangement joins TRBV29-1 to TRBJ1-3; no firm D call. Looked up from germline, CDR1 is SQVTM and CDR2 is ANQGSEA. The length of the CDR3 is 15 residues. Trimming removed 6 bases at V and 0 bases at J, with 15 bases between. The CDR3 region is CSVKDGTSSGNTIYF. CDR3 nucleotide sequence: TGCAGCGTAAAGGACGGAACAAGCTCTGGAAACACCATATATTTT.

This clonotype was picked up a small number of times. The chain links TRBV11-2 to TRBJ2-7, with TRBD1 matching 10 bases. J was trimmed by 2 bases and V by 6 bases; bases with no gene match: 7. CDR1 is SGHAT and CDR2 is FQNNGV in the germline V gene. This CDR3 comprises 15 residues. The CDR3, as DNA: TGTGCCAGCAGATACGACAGGGGGCCAGCCTACGAGCAGTACTTC. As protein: CASRYDRGPAYEQYF. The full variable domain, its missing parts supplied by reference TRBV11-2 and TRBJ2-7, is EAGVAQSPRYKIIEKRQSVAFWCNPISGHATLYWYQQILGQGPKLLIQFQNNGVVDDSQLPKDRFSAERLKGVDSTLKIQPAKLEDSAVYLCASRYDRGPAYEQYFGPGTRLTVT.

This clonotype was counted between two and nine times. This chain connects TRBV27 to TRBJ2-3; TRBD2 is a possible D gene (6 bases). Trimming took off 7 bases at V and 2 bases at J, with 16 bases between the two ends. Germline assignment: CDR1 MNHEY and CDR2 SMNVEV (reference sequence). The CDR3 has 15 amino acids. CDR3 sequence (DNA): TGTGCCAGCACTCTGGGACGGGGGAACACAGATACGCAGTATTTT. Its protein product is CASTLGRGNTDTQYF.

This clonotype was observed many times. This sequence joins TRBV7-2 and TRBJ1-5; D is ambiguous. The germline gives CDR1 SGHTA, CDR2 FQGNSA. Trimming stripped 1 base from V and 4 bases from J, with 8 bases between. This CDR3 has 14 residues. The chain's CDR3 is CASSLGPPNQPQHF. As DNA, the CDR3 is TGTGCCAGCAGCTTAGGGCCCCCGAATCAGCCCCAGCATTTT. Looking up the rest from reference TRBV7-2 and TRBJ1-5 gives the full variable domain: GAGVSQSPSNKVTEKGKDVELRCDPISGHTALYWYRQSLGQGLEFLIYFQGNSAPDKSGLPSDRFSAERTGGSVSTLTIQRTQQEDSAVYLCASSLGPPNQPQHFGDGTRLSIL.

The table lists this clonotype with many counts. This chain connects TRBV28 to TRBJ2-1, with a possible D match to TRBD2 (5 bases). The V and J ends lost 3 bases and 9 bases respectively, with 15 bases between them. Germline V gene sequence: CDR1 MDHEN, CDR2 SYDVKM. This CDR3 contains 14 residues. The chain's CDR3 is CASSLAAGRGEQFF. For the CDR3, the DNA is TGTGCCAGCAGTTTGGCGGCGGGCCGGGGTGAGCAGTTCTTC.

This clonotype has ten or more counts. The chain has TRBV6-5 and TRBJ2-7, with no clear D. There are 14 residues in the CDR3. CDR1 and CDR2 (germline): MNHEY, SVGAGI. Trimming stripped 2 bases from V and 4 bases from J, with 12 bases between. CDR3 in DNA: TGTGCCAGCAGTTACGGGCAGAACTCTTACGAGCAGTACTTC. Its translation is CASSYGQNSYEQYF.

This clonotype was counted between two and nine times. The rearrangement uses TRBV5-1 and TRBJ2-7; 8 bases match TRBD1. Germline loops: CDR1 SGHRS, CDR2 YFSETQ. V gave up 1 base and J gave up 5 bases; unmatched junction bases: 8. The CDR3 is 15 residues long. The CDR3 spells CASSLPGQVVDEQYF. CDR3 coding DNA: TGCGCCAGCAGCTTGCCGGGACAGGTAGTCGACGAGCAGTACTTC.

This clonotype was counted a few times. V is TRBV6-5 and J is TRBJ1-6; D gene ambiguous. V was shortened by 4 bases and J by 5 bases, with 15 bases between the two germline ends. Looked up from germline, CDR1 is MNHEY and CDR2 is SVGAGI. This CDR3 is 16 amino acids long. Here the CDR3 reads CASSFGGPINNSPLHF. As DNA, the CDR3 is TGTGCCAGCAGTTTCGGAGGGCCGATAAATAATTCACCCCTCCACTTT.

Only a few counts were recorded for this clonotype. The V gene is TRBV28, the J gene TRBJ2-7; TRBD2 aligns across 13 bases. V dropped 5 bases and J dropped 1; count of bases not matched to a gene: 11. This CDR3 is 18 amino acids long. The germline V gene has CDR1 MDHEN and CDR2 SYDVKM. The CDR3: CASSGTVLTSGRSYEQYF. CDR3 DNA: TGTGCCAGCAGTGGGACAGTTTTGACTAGCGGGAGGTCCTACGAGCAGTACTTC.

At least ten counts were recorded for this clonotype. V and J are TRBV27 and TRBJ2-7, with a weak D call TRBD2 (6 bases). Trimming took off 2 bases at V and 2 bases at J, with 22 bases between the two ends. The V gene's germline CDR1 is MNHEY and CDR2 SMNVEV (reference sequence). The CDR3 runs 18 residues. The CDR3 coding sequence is TGTGCCAGCAGTTTAATGTATCGGGGGTCGCATCTTCCCTACGAGCAGTACTTC. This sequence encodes CASSLMYRGSHLPYEQYF.

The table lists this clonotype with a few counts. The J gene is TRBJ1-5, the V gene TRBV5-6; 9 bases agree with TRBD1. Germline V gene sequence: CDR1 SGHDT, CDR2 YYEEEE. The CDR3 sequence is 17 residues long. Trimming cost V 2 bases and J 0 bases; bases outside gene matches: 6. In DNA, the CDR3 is TGTGCCAGCAGCTTTGGGGACAGGGACTATAGCAATCAGCCCCAGCATTTT. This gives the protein CASSFGDRDYSNQPQHF.

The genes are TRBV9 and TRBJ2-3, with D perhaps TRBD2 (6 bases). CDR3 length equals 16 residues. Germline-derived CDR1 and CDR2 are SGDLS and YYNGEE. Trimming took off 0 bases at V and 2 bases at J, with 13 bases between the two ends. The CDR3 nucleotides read TGTGCCAGCAGCGTAGTTGCGGGACCCACCACAGATACGCAGTATTTT. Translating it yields CASSVVAGPTTDTQYF.

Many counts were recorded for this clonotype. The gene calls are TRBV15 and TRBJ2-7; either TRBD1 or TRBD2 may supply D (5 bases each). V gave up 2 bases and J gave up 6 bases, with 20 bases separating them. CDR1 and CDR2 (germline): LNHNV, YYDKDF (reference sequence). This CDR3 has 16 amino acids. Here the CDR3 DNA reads TGTGCCACCAGCAGATCCTGGTTCGGCAGGGAGCGCGAGCAGTACTTC. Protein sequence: CATSRSWFGREREQYF. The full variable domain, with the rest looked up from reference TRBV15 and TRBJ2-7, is DAMVIQNPRYQVTQFGKPVTLSCSQTLNHNVMYWYQQKSSQAPKLLFHYYDKDFNNEADTPDNFQSRRPNTSFCFLDIRSPGLGDTAMYLCATSRSWFGREREQYFGPGTRLTVT.

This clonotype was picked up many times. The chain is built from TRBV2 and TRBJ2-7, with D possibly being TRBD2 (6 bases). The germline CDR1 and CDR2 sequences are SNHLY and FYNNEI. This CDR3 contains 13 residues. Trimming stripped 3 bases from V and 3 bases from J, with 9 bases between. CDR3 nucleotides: TGTGCCAGCAGTGAGGGACTGGGCTACGAGCAGTACTTC. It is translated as CASSEGLGYEQYF.